This T cell receptor beta chain was identified in a study of CD8 T cells in ankylosing spondylitis. Study conclusions and caveats: Within matched ankylosing spondylitis synovial fluid, disease-linked clones were reportedly significantly enriched. Relatively scarce in peripheral blood, disease-linked clones were CD8+. Apparently characteristic of ankylosing spondylitis blood was a TCR beta motif (roughly eight highly homologous variants).

This clonotype was seen at least ten times. Its specificity is unknown. The CDR3 is 15 residues long. Between the trimmed V and J ends, which lost 1 base and 3 bases, there was a span of 12 bases. The germline CDR1 and CDR2 sequences are LGHNA and YSLEER. For TCR beta, libraries came from quantitative 5'-RACE with molecular barcodes. TCRdb called the 5' RACE reads again in MiXCR, with one record for every CDR3 protein. Of around 490,000 distinct CDR3 sequences in the sample, under 5.5% were seen once. This chain connects TRBV4-3 to TRBJ1-1; weak D call: TRBD1 (6 bases). Source material: blood, either unsorted or a sorted T cell fraction (not recorded which). The clonotype comes from a male donor with ankylosing spondylitis. The CDR3 DNA reads as TGCGCCAGCAGCCAAGGCGGACAGTCGGACACTGAAGCTTTCTTT. It encodes CASSQGGQSDTEAFF.